The rows below give T cell receptor beta chains drawn from one sample of a study of OX40 agonist ivuxolimab in advanced cancers. Some clones are missing from TCRdb's copy, which holds only in-frame ones; the method was immunoSEQ multiplex PCR. The table records approximately 67,000 clones, roughly 92% of them present only once. The specimen was CD4+ or CD8+ T cells sorted from blood, collected in a trial of the OX40 agonist ivuxolimab. The receptors come from an adult with an advanced solid tumor such as melanoma, head and neck, liver or kidney cancer. Each CDR3 is given with its conserved first and last residue. D genes are given only for firm matches. A row's size may be missing; if present it is once, few, many or a size class.

j_call | clone_size | d_call | v_call | cdr3_aa | cdr3_nt
TRBJ2-1 | once | . | TRBV4-3 | CASSQEPNRNEQFF | TGCGCCAGCAGCCAAGAGCCCAATCGCAATGAGCAGTTCTTC
TRBJ2-7 | . | TRBD1 | TRBV11-2 | CASSDSGQGVFTEQYF | TGTGCCAGCAGCGATAGCGGACAGGGTGTGTTCACCGAGCAGTACTTC
TRBJ2-2 | . | TRBD2 | TRBV13 | CASSPLPGGGTGELFF | TGTGCCAGCAGCCCCCTCCCGGGGGGAGGGACCGGGGAGCTGTTTTTT
TRBJ2-7 | . | TRBD2 | TRBV29-1 | CSVVIEAGAGEQYF | TGCAGCGTTGTAATAGAAGCGGGAGCGGGTGAGCAGTACTTC
TRBJ1-1 | . | TRBD1 | TRBV27 | CASSSPDRVPEAFF | TGTGCCAGCAGTTCCCCGGACAGGGTTCCTGAAGCTTTCTTT
TRBJ2-2 | . | . | TRBV2 | CASSVVREPTGELFF | TGTGCCAGCAGTGTGGTTCGGGAACCCACCGGGGAGCTGTTTTTT
TRBJ2-3 | . | . | TRBV5-1 | CASSPDTNTDTQYF | TGCGCCAGCAGCCCCGACACCAACACAGATACGCAGTATTTT
TRBJ1-2 | few | TRBD1 | TRBV5-1 | CASSLEEGGAFNGYTF | TGCGCCAGCAGCTTGGAGGAAGGGGGCGCATTTAATGGCTACACCTTC
TRBJ2-5 | . | TRBD2 | TRBV6-1 | CASSEALGGGVKQETQYF | TGTGCCAGCAGTGAAGCGCTTGGTGGGGGGGTAAAACAAGAGACCCAGTACTTC
TRBJ2-3 | once | . | TRBV9 | CASSGISDTQYF | TGTGCCAGCAGCGGTATTTCAGATACGCAGTATTTT
TRBJ2-5 | . | TRBD1 | TRBV5-1 | CASTSGGTQETQYF | TGCGCCAGCACCTCAGGGGGTACCCAAGAGACCCAGTACTTC
TRBJ2-5 | . | . | TRBV5-1 | CASSFLGSSQETQYF | TGCGCCAGCAGCTTTTTGGGGAGTAGTCAAGAGACCCAGTACTTC
TRBJ2-7 | . | . | TRBV28 | CASSPDGGWYEQYF | TGTGCCAGCAGCCCTGATGGCGGGTGGTACGAGCAGTACTTC
TRBJ2-3 | . | TRBD2 | TRBV7-8 | CASSVGLAGTDTQYF | TGTGCCAGCAGCGTAGGACTAGCGGGCACAGATACGCAGTATTTT
TRBJ2-1 | . | TRBD2 | TRBV11-2 | CASSLEGLAGVSEQFF | TGTGCCAGCAGCTTGGAGGGACTAGCGGGAGTTAGTGAGCAGTTCTTC
TRBJ1-4 | . | . | TRBV18 | CASSPEGPTNEKLFF | TGTGCCAGCTCACCAGAGGGGCCAACTAATGAAAAACTGTTTTTT
TRBJ1-5 | . | . | TRBV2 | CASSLANQPQHF | TGTGCCAGCAGTCTTGCTAATCAGCCCCAGCATTTT
TRBJ2-7 | . | TRBD1 | TRBV28 | CASILGTGRPEQYF | TGTGCCAGCATCCTCGGGACAGGGCGGCCCGAGCAGTACTTC
TRBJ2-7 | . | . | TRBV28 | CASSSRFRSPQDYEQYF | TGTGCCAGCAGTTCACGTTTCCGCTCCCCACAAGACTACGAGCAGTACTTC
TRBJ2-3 | once | . | TRBV2 | CASRGPMGGGDTQYF | TGTGCCAGCAGGGGTCCTATGGGGGGCGGGGATACGCAGTATTTT
TRBJ2-7 | . | TRBD1 | TRBV7-6 | CASSLQGNYEQYF | TGTGCCAGCAGCCTACAGGGGAACTACGAGCAGTACTTC
TRBJ2-7 | . | . | TRBV2 | CASRATGLGWVNEQYF | TGTGCCAGCAGAGCTACAGGCTTGGGTTGGGTAAACGAGCAGTACTTC
TRBJ2-7 | . | . | TRBV14 | CASSQRGGVYEQYF | TGTGCCAGCAGCCAAAGGGGCGGGGTCTACGAGCAGTACTTC
TRBJ1-1 | . | . | TRBV6-1 | CASRNTEAFF | TGTGCCAGTAGAAACACTGAAGCTTTCTTT
TRBJ1-5 | . | . | TRBV4-3 | CASSQERGQPQHF | TGCGCCAGCAGCCAAGAAAGGGGACAGCCCCAGCATTTT
TRBJ1-1 | . | . | TRBV6-4 | CASSVSRNTEAFF | TGTGCCAGCAGTGTGAGCCGGAACACTGAAGCTTTCTTT
TRBJ2-1 | . | TRBD1 | TRBV10-3 | CAIRQTGTGGEGEQFF | TGTGCCATCAGACAAACCGGGACAGGGGGCGAGGGGGAGCAGTTCTTC
TRBJ2-3 | . | . | TRBV5-4 | CASSPDWSTDTQYF | TGTGCCAGCAGCCCCGACTGGTCCACAGATACGCAGTATTTT
TRBJ1-1 | . | . | TRBV19 | CASTSIGGGTEAFF | TGTGCCAGTACCTCAATTGGCGGGGGCACTGAAGCTTTCTTT
TRBJ2-7 | . | . | TRBV6-1 | CASTAPAGQDEQYF | TGTGCCAGCACGGCGCCTGCAGGGCAAGACGAGCAGTACTTC
TRBJ2-1 | . | . | TRBV28 | CASTRPERKDEQFF | TGTGCCAGCACCCGACCGGAGCGGAAAGATGAGCAGTTCTTC
TRBJ2-7 | once | . | TRBV7-8 | CASSRLGKGYSF | TGTGCCAGCAGCCGTTTGGGCAAGGGATACTCCTTC
TRBJ2-7 | once | TRBD1 | TRBV28 | CASSPFQTGKDYEQYF | TGTGCCAGCAGTCCCTTTCAGACAGGGAAGGACTACGAGCAGTACTTC
TRBJ2-2 | . | TRBD1 | TRBV6-6 | CASSYRTGGGTGELFF | TGTGCCAGCAGTTACAGGACAGGGGGAGGCACCGGGGAGCTGTTTTTT
TRBJ1-1 | . | TRBD1 | TRBV18 | CASSPDRGHTEAFF | TGTGCCAGCTCACCAGACAGGGGGCACACTGAAGCTTTCTTT
TRBJ1-2 | . | . | TRBV28 | CASRVTLYGYTF | TGTGCCAGCAGGGTAACCCTGTATGGCTACACCTTC
TRBJ2-2 | . | TRBD2 | TRBV2 | CASSGGLAGTGELFF | TGTGCCAGCAGTGGTGGACTAGCAGGGACCGGGGAGCTGTTTTTT
TRBJ1-4 | . | TRBD1 | TRBV28 | CASSLLGGQGQEKLFF | TGTGCCAGCAGTTTACTCGGGGGACAGGGGCAGGAAAAACTGTTTTTT
TRBJ2-1 | . | TRBD2 | TRBV27 | CASSRSGTSGRYEQFF | TGTGCCAGCAGTCGCTCCGGGACTAGCGGGAGATATGAGCAGTTCTTC
TRBJ2-3 | . | . | TRBV2 | CASSKRGAPDTQYF | TGTGCCAGCAGTAAACGGGGGGCCCCAGATACGCAGTATTTT
TRBJ1-2 | . | . | TRBV7-9 | CASSLEGGAGFYGYTF | TGTGCCAGCAGCTTAGAGGGGGGCGCCGGATTTTATGGCTACACCTTC
TRBJ1-1 | . | . | TRBV6-5 | CASSRGGARNTEAFF | TGTGCCAGCAGTCGTGGGGGCGCGCGGAACACTGAAGCTTTCTTT
TRBJ2-1 | . | . | TRBV7-9 | CASSLRPDNEQFF | TGTGCCAGCAGCTTACGGCCAGACAATGAGCAGTTCTTC
TRBJ1-2 | once | . | TRBV6-1 | CASSEAGYGYTF | TGTGCCAGCAGTGAAGCCGGCTATGGCTACACCTTC
TRBJ2-7 | . | TRBD2 | TRBV28 | CASGETSGGSSYEQYF | TGTGCCAGCGGGGAGACTAGCGGAGGAAGCTCCTACGAGCAGTACTTC
TRBJ1-4 | . | TRBD1 | TRBV6-4 | CASSETGGKGEKLFF | TGTGCCAGCAGTGAGACAGGGGGAAAAGGAGAAAAACTGTTTTTT
TRBJ2-7 | . | . | TRBV11-2 | CASSLAGATYEQYF | TGTGCCAGCAGCTTAGCGGGAGCCACCTACGAGCAGTACTTC
TRBJ1-2 | . | . | TRBV4-1 | CASSEPGSFYGYTF | TGCGCCAGCAGCGAGCCTGGTTCTTTCTATGGCTACACCTTC
TRBJ1-1 | . | TRBD1 | TRBV7-3 | CASSVQQGTEAFF | TGTGCCAGCAGCGTTCAACAGGGGACTGAAGCTTTCTTT